The clone carrying this T cell receptor (beta chain) was counted a single time. Germline CDR1 is SGHTA and CDR2 is FQGNSA. Trimming removed 3 bases at V and 4 bases at J, with 12 bases between. The CDR3 runs to 15 residues. The repertoire was sequenced with immunoSEQ multiplex PCR; TCRdb's copy has only in-frame clones and lacks some. The sample holds some 64,000 clones, around 90% seen once. These data come from a study of OX40 agonist ivuxolimab in advanced cancers. The input for sequencing was CD4+ or CD8+ T cells sorted from blood, taken in a trial of the OX40 agonist ivuxolimab. The TCR was taken from an adult with an advanced solid tumor such as melanoma, head and neck, liver or kidney cancer. The gene calls are TRBV7-2 and TRBJ2-2; maybe TRBD2 (6 bases). Here the CDR3 DNA reads TGTGCCAGCAGCTTCCGGGAGAGGGGCACCGGGGAGCTGTTTTTT. Translated, it gives CASSFRERGTGELFF.